The rows below give T cell receptor beta chains drawn from one sample of a study of human T cells and chemical hapten exposure. TCRdb independently ran MiXCR on the RACE reads; one entry per CDR3 protein. The sample carries nearly 95,000 distinct CDR3 sequences, approximately 9.9% recorded once. Specimen: whole blood, collected in connection with sensitization to the hapten diphenylcyclopropenone (DPC). Receptors were obtained from a man aged 35 to 55 with alopecia areata. Some clones in this sample may be carry-over from other donors' samples. Both conserved end residues are part of each CDR3. D genes are given only for firm matches. Clone size is shown for a subset of rows, as once, few, many or a class of expanded clone.

j_call	d_call	clone_size	v_call	cdr3_nt	cdr3_aa
TRBJ2-3	.	few	TRBV10-3	TGTGCCACCCACAGGGCTGGCACAGATACGCAGTATTTT	CATHRAGTDTQYF
TRBJ2-2	TRBD2	many	TRBV3-1	TGTGCCAGCAGCCTTACTAGCGGGAGGAACACCGGGGAGCTGTTTTTT	CASSLTSGRNTGELFF
TRBJ1-5	.	few	TRBV7-8	TGTGCCAGCAGCTTAGCGCTCAAGGGGGATCAGCCCCAGCATTTT	CASSLALKGDQPQHF
TRBJ1-3	.	few	TRBV7-8	TGTGCCAGCAGCCGGGACGGCCGCTCTGGAAACACCATATATTTT	CASSRDGRSGNTIYF
TRBJ2-1	TRBD2	.	TRBV7-2	TGTGCCAGCAGCTTGGGACTAGCGGGAGGGCCCAAGAATGAGCAGTTCTTC	CASSLGLAGGPKNEQFF
TRBJ1-1	.	many	TRBV7-8	TGTGCCAGCAGCTCACAGCTGAACACTGAAGCTTTCTTT	CASSSQLNTEAFF
TRBJ2-3	TRBD2	many	TRBV3-1	TGTGCCAGCAGCCAGATGCTCACTAGCGGAGGTTGGGAGAACACAGATACGCAGTATTTT	CASSQMLTSGGWENTDTQYF
TRBJ2-3	.	.	TRBV5-5	TGTGCCAGCAGCCCCGAATCGGGGTACGGAGATACGCAGTATTTT	CASSPESGYGDTQYF
TRBJ1-3	.	few	TRBV2	TGTGCCAGCAGTGACCGGCGGACACCCCATATCTCTGGAAACACCATATATTTT	CASSDRRTPHISGNTIYF
TRBJ2-5	.	few	TRBV7-7	TGTGCTAGCAGCTTCAGGACGGGCAGTGGAGAGACCCAGTACTTC	CASSFRTGSGETQYF
TRBJ1-6	.	many	TRBV28	TGTGCCAGCAGCCCGGAGCGTGGACCGCTTAATTCACCCCTCCACTTT	CASSPERGPLNSPLHF
TRBJ2-2	TRBD2	many	TRBV6-2/TRBV6-3	TGTGCCAGCAGTTTCTCGGGGCTAGCGGCGAACACCGGGGAGCTGTTTTTT	CASSFSGLAANTGELFF
TRBJ2-1	.	.	TRBV19	TGTGCCAGTATCCTTCGAGGGGCCCCCGATCGCGATGAGCAGTTCTTC	CASILRGAPDRDEQFF
TRBJ1-5	TRBD1	many	TRBV6-2/TRBV6-3	TGTGCCAGCAGTTACGAGGCAGGGGGCCGGAGCAATCAGCCCCAGCATTTT	CASSYEAGGRSNQPQHF
TRBJ2-7	TRBD1	few	TRBV28	TGTGCCAGCAGTACCGGGACAGGGGGCGGTGAGCAGTACTTC	CASSTGTGGGEQYF
TRBJ2-3	.	.	TRBV14	TGTGCCAGCAGCCAAGGGACACTATTCACAGATACGCAGTATTTT	CASSQGTLFTDTQYF
TRBJ2-7	.	.	TRBV5-6	TGTGCCAGCAGCTTGCACCCTACTAGCGAGCAGTACTTC	CASSLHPTSEQYF
TRBJ2-3	.	.	TRBV6-2/TRBV6-3	TGTGCCAGCAAAAAAGTCCTTTCGGGCACAGATACGCAGTATTTT	CASKKVLSGTDTQYF
TRBJ2-6	.	once	TRBV28	TGTGCCAGCGACAGGGGAGGGGTTTCTGGGGCCAACGTCCTGACTTTC	CASDRGGVSGANVLTF
TRBJ2-3	TRBD2	.	TRBV14	TGTGCCAGCAGCCAGGGGACTAGCGGGGGAGATACGCAGTATTTT	CASSQGTSGGDTQYF
TRBJ2-1	TRBD2	.	TRBV5-1	TGCGCCAGCACCGCGGGAGGGGGCTACAATGAGCAGTTCTTC	CASTAGGGYNEQFF
TRBJ2-1	TRBD2	few	TRBV6-2/TRBV6-3	TGTGCCAGCAGTTACAGTCCTCCGGCGGGAGGAATCTACAATGAGCAGTTCTTC	CASSYSPPAGGIYNEQFF
TRBJ2-2	.	.	TRBV12-3/TRBV12-4	TGTGCCAGCAGTTTTTTCAGGGCCACCGGGGAGCTGTTTTTT	CASSFFRATGELFF
TRBJ1-2	TRBD1	.	TRBV2	TGTGCCAGCAGCAATGGACAGGGCGGCTATGGCTACACCTTC	CASSNGQGGYGYTF
TRBJ1-3	TRBD1	.	TRBV7-9	TGTGCCAGCAGCTCGGGACAGGGGTATGGAAACACCATATATTTT	CASSSGQGYGNTIYF
TRBJ1-1	.	many	TRBV3-1	TGTGCCAGCAGCCAAGACGCGACACCGAACACTGAAGCTTTCTTT	CASSQDATPNTEAFF
TRBJ1-1	TRBD1	.	TRBV7-2	TGTGCCAGCAGCTACCGGGACAGAAGTGAAGCTTTCTTT	CASSYRDRSEAFF
TRBJ2-5	TRBD2	.	TRBV27	TGTGCCAGCAGTCCGGGACTAGCGGGAGTTCGAGAGACCCAGTACTTC	CASSPGLAGVRETQYF
TRBJ1-5	.	few	TRBV27	TGTGCCAGCAGTCCCCTACGCCTGAATCAGCCCCAGCATTTT	CASSPLRLNQPQHF
TRBJ1-1	.	many	TRBV12-3/TRBV12-4	TGTGCCCTCACTGAAGCTTTCTTT	CALTEAFF
TRBJ2-2	TRBD2	.	TRBV4-3	TGCGCCAGCAGCCAAGGGACTAGCGGGGTTACCGGGGAGCTGTTTTTT	CASSQGTSGVTGELFF